This entry is about one T cell receptor beta chain. Its antigen is not known. The sample comes from a study of PD-1 blockade in classical Hodgkin lymphoma. Background on the study: Patients received nivolumab 3 mg/kg intravenously every 2 weeks.

Findings of the study overall: Reported baseline diversity: healthy donors highest, relapsed/refractory patients lowest. The authors excluded patients who started nivolumab under 1 year after ASCT. Lower baseline TCR diversity marked trial partial responders and progressors.

Noted time point: cycle 4 day 1 (C4D1), after less than 7 weeks of nivolumab. Relapses following autologous stem cell transplantation were seen in all patients, with brentuximab vedotin exposure varying. Profiled with immunoSEQ multiplex PCR; TCRdb holds only in-frame clones, not every one. The data hold tens of thousands of clones, with 90% observed a single time. This CDR3 contains 15 residues. The V and J ends lost 6 bases and 0 bases, in that order; junction bases with no gene match: 3. Looked up from germline, CDR1 is MNHNS and CDR2 is SASEGT. The receptor's source is a human donor with classical Hodgkin lymphoma. V gene TRBV6-1 combines with J gene TRBJ2-2; 8 bases fit TRBD1. The sample consisted of peripheral blood mononuclear cells (PBMCs), taken before the fourth cycle of nivolumab. The CDR3: CASRAQGANTGELFF. The CDR3 DNA follows: TGTGCCAGCAGAGCACAGGGGGCGAACACCGGGGAGCTGTTTTTT.